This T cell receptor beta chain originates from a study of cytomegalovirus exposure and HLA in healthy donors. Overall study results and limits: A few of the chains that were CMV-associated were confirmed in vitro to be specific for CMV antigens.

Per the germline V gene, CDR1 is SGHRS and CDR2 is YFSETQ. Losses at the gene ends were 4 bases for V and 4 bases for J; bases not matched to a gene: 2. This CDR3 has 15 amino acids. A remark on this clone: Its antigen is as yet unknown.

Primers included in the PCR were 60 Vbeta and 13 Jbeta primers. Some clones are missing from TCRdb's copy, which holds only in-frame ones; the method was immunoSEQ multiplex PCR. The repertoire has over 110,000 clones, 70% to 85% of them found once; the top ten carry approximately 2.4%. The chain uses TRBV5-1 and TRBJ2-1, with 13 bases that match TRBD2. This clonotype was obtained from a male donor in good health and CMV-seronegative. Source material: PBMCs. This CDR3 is CASSPTSGRYNEQFF. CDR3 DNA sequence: TGCGCCAGCAGCCCGACTAGCGGGAGGTACAATGAGCAGTTCTTC.